This T cell receptor beta chain was identified in a study of control samples from healthy donors and cancer patients. Measured with immunoSEQ multiplex PCR; TCRdb has only the in-frame clones, and not every one. This repertoire shows 13,000 or so clones, around 79% found once; its top ten account for roughly 7.9%. The V end was cut by 4 bases, the J end by 0 bases, with 13 bases between. The CDR3 sequence is 15 residues long. CDR1 and CDR2 (germline): SGHRS, YFSETQ. Source material: formalin-fixed, paraffin-embedded tissue. The clonotype originates from a male donor with melanoma. The J gene is TRBJ1-1, the V gene TRBV5-1; a possible D gene is TRBD1 (5 bases). CDR3 sequence (DNA): TGCGCCAGCAGCCTCATGGGACGTTTGAACACTGAAGCTTTCTTT. This codes for CASSLMGRLNTEAFF. The full variable domain, rest sourced from reference TRBV5-1 and TRBJ1-1, is KAGVTQTPRYLIKTRGQQVTLSCSPISGHRSVSWYQQTPGQGLQFLFEYFSETQRNKGNFPGRFSGRQFSNSRSEMNVSTLELGDSALYLCASSLMGRLNTEAFFGQGTRLTVV.